In this sample, the clone carrying this T cell receptor beta chain turned up once. The source of the sample is a study of blood T cell repertoires in COVID-19. Looking at the study overall: Whether acute or convalescent, the COVID-19 samples came from the United States, Italy and Spain.

In the authors' workflow: Reference gene primer amplification yielded estimated nucleated cell counts. The protocol was immunoSEQ multiplex PCR, while the TCRdb copy is restricted to in-frame clones and leaves out a portion. For V, J and clone size, that table is used; D and trimming come from the DNA. The sample includes 200,000 to 300,000 clones, roughly 88% of them seen just once. Sequenced: peripheral blood. The receptor was derived from a woman aged 25 to 45 with COVID-19, enrolled during active disease.

The CDR3 region is CATSDSVREKDGYTF. CDR3 in DNA: TGTGCCACCAGTGATTCTGTCAGGGAAAAGGATGGCTACACCTTC. The chain has TRBV24-1 and TRBJ1-2; D possibly corresponds to TRBD1 (5 bases). CDR1 is KGHDR and CDR2 is SFDVKD in the germline V gene. The V gene lost 2 bases and the J gene lost 6 bases, with 15 bases spanning the gap. CDR3 size: 15 residues.